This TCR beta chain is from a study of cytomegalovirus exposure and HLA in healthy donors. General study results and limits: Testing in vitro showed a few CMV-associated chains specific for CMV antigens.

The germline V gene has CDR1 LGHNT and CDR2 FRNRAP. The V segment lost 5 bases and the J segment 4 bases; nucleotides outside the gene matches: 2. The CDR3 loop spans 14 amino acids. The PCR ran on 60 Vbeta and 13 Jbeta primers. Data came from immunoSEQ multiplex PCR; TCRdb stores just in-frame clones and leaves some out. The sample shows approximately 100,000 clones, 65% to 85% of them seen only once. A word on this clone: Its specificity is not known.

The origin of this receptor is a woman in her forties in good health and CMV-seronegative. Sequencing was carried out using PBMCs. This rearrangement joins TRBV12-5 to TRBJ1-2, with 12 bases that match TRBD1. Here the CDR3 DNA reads TGTGCTAGTGGTAGGGACAGGGGGCTCTATGGCTACACCTTC. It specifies CASGRDRGLYGYTF.